Listed below are T cell receptor beta chains from one sample, sequenced in a study of neurological immune-mediated disorders. TCRdb re-derived calls from the 5' RACE reads in MiXCR, one entry per CDR3 protein. Of around 46,000 distinct CDR3 sequences in the sample, around 4.3% were seen once. Sample: PBMCs. The receptors derive from a woman aged 55 to 70 with multiple sclerosis. CDR3s include the opening cysteine and the closing phenylalanine or tryptophan. D genes are given only for firm matches. Size is stated for part of the rows, as once, few or many counts, or as a class when the clone is expanded.

V: TRBV21-1
J: TRBJ2-3
size: many
length: 12
D: .
DNA: TGTGCCAGCAGCTCCCTTCATCCTCAGCAGTATTTT
CDR3: CASSSLHPQQYF

V: TRBV6-5
J: TRBJ1-2
size: many
length: 13
D: .
DNA: TGTGCCAGCACCCCATCCAGTAACTATGGCTACACCTTC
CDR3: CASTPSSNYGYTF

V: TRBV7-7
J: TRBJ2-5
size: once
length: 17
D: .
DNA: TGTGCTAGCAGCTTAGGGCCCGAGACAGCGAAGGGTGAGACCCAGTACTTC
CDR3: CASSLGPETAKGETQYF

V: TRBV28
J: TRBJ1-1
size: many
length: 11
D: .
DNA: TGTGCCAGCAGTTATGGGACTGAAGCTTTCTTT
CDR3: CASSYGTEAFF

V: TRBV7-9
J: TRBJ1-2
size: few
length: 12
D: TRBD1
DNA: TGTGCCAGCAGCTTGGACAGGGGAGGCTACACCTTC
CDR3: CASSLDRGGYTF

V: TRBV7-2
J: TRBJ2-1
size: many
length: 13
D: .
DNA: TGTGCCAGCAGCTTAGCCAGGGAGACTGAGCAGTTCTTC
CDR3: CASSLARETEQFF

V: TRBV29-1
J: TRBJ2-5
size: many
length: 13
D: .
DNA: TGCAGCGTGGCCAGTCCGGAGCGGGAGACCCAGTACTTC
CDR3: CSVASPERETQYF

V: TRBV11-2
J: TRBJ1-2
size: many
length: 15
D: TRBD1
DNA: TGTGCCAGCAGCTCCCTTGGAGGGGGCGAGTCGGGCTACACCTTC
CDR3: CASSSLGGGESGYTF

V: TRBV2
J: TRBJ2-3
size: many
length: 12
D: TRBD1
DNA: TGTGCCAGCAGCGCAGGGGGCTATACGCAGTATTTT
CDR3: CASSAGGYTQYF

V: TRBV10-3
J: TRBJ1-5
size: many
length: 13
D: .
DNA: TGTGCCATCAGCGCAGACATGGGACAGCCCCAGCATTTT
CDR3: CAISADMGQPQHF

V: TRBV21-1
J: TRBJ1-1
size: many
length: 16
D: .
DNA: TGTGCCAGCAGCAAATCCCTGGACAGGGTCAACACTGAAGCTTTCTTT
CDR3: CASSKSLDRVNTEAFF

V: TRBV20-1
J: TRBJ2-3
size: few
length: 13
D: .
DNA: TGCAGTGCTACCGGACTAATAGCAGATACGCAGTATTTT
CDR3: CSATGLIADTQYF

V: TRBV12-3/TRBV12-4
J: TRBJ2-2
size: many
length: 14
D: TRBD1
DNA: TGTGCCAGCAGTAGACAGGGATTTACCGGGGAGCTGTTTTTT
CDR3: CASSRQGFTGELFF

V: TRBV27
J: TRBJ1-2
size: many
length: 14
D: TRBD1
DNA: TGTGCCAGCAGACGGACAGGGGTTGAGTATGGCTACACCTTC
CDR3: CASRRTGVEYGYTF

V: TRBV7-8
J: TRBJ1-1
size: many
length: 15
D: .
DNA: TGTGCCAGCAGCTTAGGGACGGGAGTGATCACTGAAGCTTTCTTT
CDR3: CASSLGTGVITEAFF

V: TRBV7-9
J: TRBJ1-4
size: many
length: 12
D: .
DNA: TGTGCCAGCAGCTTGACTAATGAAAAACTGTTTTTT
CDR3: CASSLTNEKLFF

V: TRBV9
J: TRBJ1-5
size: many
length: 17
D: .
DNA: TGTGCCAGCAGCGTAGATGGAGACATCAGTAGCAATCAGCCCCAGCATTTT
CDR3: CASSVDGDISSNQPQHF

V: TRBV10-3
J: TRBJ2-5
size: many
length: 16
D: TRBD2
DNA: TGTGCCATCAGTGATTCCCTAGCGGGGGGGGAAGAGACCCAGTACTTC
CDR3: CAISDSLAGGEETQYF

V: TRBV7-9
J: TRBJ1-1
size: many
length: 13
D: TRBD1
DNA: TGTGCCAGCAGCCGACAGGGCAGGGCTGAAGCTTTCTTT
CDR3: CASSRQGRAEAFF

V: TRBV5-1
J: TRBJ2-2
size: many
length: 14
D: .
DNA: TGCGCCAGCAGCTTCACAGGGACGCCCGGGGAGCTGTTTTTT
CDR3: CASSFTGTPGELFF

V: TRBV7-2
J: TRBJ1-1
size: many
length: 14
D: .
DNA: TGTGCCAGCCACCAGAACCGGGGGGACACTGAAGCTTTCTTT
CDR3: CASHQNRGDTEAFF

V: TRBV4-2
J: TRBJ2-5
size: many
length: 17
D: TRBD2
DNA: TGTGCCAGCAGCCAAGATGTCCTAGCGGGGGGGCGAGAGACCCAGTACTTC
CDR3: CASSQDVLAGGRETQYF

V: TRBV28
J: TRBJ1-1
size: many
length: 15
D: .
DNA: TGTGCCAGCAGTCTGGCAGGGGTTAGGAACACTGAAGCTTTCTTT
CDR3: CASSLAGVRNTEAFF

V: TRBV20-1
J: TRBJ2-1
size: many
length: 13
D: TRBD1
DNA: TGCAGTGCTACCAGGGGGTCCTACAATGAGCAGTTCTTC
CDR3: CSATRGSYNEQFF

V: TRBV7-8
J: TRBJ2-7
size: .
length: 15
D: TRBD2
DNA: TGTGCCAGCAGCCCCCGGACTAGCGGGGGGGCCGAGCAGTACTTC
CDR3: CASSPRTSGGAEQYF

V: TRBV5-1
J: TRBJ2-7
size: many
length: 13
D: TRBD2
DNA: TGCGCCAGTTTACCGGGACTACCCTACGAGCAGTACTTC
CDR3: CASLPGLPYEQYF

V: TRBV20-1
J: TRBJ2-5
size: few
length: 13
D: .
DNA: TGCAGTGCTACTCGCCTAATCCAAGAGACCCAGTACTTC
CDR3: CSATRLIQETQYF

V: TRBV20-1
J: TRBJ2-7
size: many
length: 13
D: TRBD1
DNA: TGCAGTGCCACGGGACAGGGTATCTACGAGCAGTACTTC
CDR3: CSATGQGIYEQYF

V: TRBV20-1
J: TRBJ2-3
size: many
length: 15
D: TRBD2
DNA: TGCAGTGCCCAAGCACTAGCGGGAGTGTCAGATACGCAGTATTTT
CDR3: CSAQALAGVSDTQYF

V: TRBV7-9
J: TRBJ2-2
size: .
length: 16
D: .
DNA: TGTGCCAGCAGCTTAGCGCCAGGGAGGAGGACCGGGGAGCTGTTTTTT
CDR3: CASSLAPGRRTGELFF

V: TRBV10-3
J: TRBJ1-4
size: many
length: 13
D: .
DNA: TGTGCCAGCGGTGGAGGGTTCGGTGAAAAACTGTTTTTT
CDR3: CASGGGFGEKLFF

V: TRBV5-1
J: TRBJ2-3
size: many
length: 13
D: .
DNA: TGCGCCAGCAGCTTGGGGTATATGGATACGCAGTATTTT
CDR3: CASSLGYMDTQYF

V: TRBV7-8
J: TRBJ1-1
size: many
length: 13
D: .
DNA: TGTGCCAGCAGCTTCCGGGGGATGACTGAAGCTTTCTTT
CDR3: CASSFRGMTEAFF

V: TRBV20-1
J: TRBJ2-5
size: many
length: 15
D: .
DNA: TGCAGTGCTGGGCTCCTTCGGGGGTGGGAAGAGACCCAGTACTTC
CDR3: CSAGLLRGWEETQYF

V: TRBV7-2
J: TRBJ1-1
size: few
length: 15
D: .
DNA: TGTGCCAGCAGCTTACGAAGCAGGGGAGGGACTGAAGCTTTCTTT
CDR3: CASSLRSRGGTEAFF

V: TRBV6-2/TRBV6-3
J: TRBJ2-1
size: .
length: 15
D: TRBD2
DNA: TGTGCCAGCAGAGATGGACTAGCGAATGCCTATGAGCAGTTCTTC
CDR3: CASRDGLANAYEQFF

V: TRBV20-1
J: TRBJ2-4
size: many
length: 15
D: .
DNA: TGCAGTGCTAGAGGGGCTCCATTAGCCAAAAACATTCAGTACTTC
CDR3: CSARGAPLAKNIQYF

V: TRBV7-7
J: TRBJ2-5
size: .
length: 13
D: .
DNA: TGTGCTAGCAGCTTAAGTTTAACGGAGACCCAGTACTTC
CDR3: CASSLSLTETQYF

V: TRBV4-3
J: TRBJ1-1
size: many
length: 14
D: .
DNA: TGCGCCAGCAGCCAAGATTGGACATCTAACGAAGCTTTCTTT
CDR3: CASSQDWTSNEAFF

V: TRBV5-1
J: TRBJ2-7
size: many
length: 14
D: TRBD1
DNA: TGCGCCAGCTCTCCTAGGGGGCACCCCTACGAGCAGTACTTC
CDR3: CASSPRGHPYEQYF

V: TRBV20-1
J: TRBJ1-1
size: many
length: 13
D: .
DNA: TGCAGTGGCAAAATCGACACCAACACTGAAGCTTTCTTT
CDR3: CSGKIDTNTEAFF

V: TRBV5-4
J: TRBJ1-1
size: many
length: 11
D: .
DNA: TGTGCCAGCAGCGACAGCATTGAAGCTTTCTTT
CDR3: CASSDSIEAFF

V: TRBV9
J: TRBJ1-3
size: many
length: 16
D: .
DNA: TGTGCCAGCAGCGAGAGGGACGGGACCTCTGGAAACACCATATATTTT
CDR3: CASSERDGTSGNTIYF

V: TRBV5-1
J: TRBJ2-5
size: .
length: 14
D: .
DNA: TGCGCCAGCAGCTTGTTTAGGGATCAAGAGACCCAGTACTTC
CDR3: CASSLFRDQETQYF

V: TRBV12-3/TRBV12-4
J: TRBJ2-1
size: few
length: 13
D: TRBD2
DNA: TGTGCCAGCCGCGGGGGGGGGCCTCATGAGCAGTTCTTC
CDR3: CASRGGGPHEQFF

V: TRBV7-2
J: TRBJ2-5
size: few
length: 13
D: .
DNA: TGTGCCAGCAGCTTAGTGATAGAGGAGACCCAGTACTTC
CDR3: CASSLVIEETQYF

V: TRBV6-5
J: TRBJ2-5
size: many
length: 14
D: .
DNA: TGTGCCAGCAGTCCCCCAGGGGCACCAGAGACCCAGTACTTC
CDR3: CASSPPGAPETQYF

V: TRBV10-3
J: TRBJ2-2
size: many
length: 16
D: TRBD2
DNA: TGTGCCACCGGCTGGACTAGCGGGGATAACACCGGGGAGCTGTTTTTT
CDR3: CATGWTSGDNTGELFF

V: TRBV5-1
J: TRBJ2-5
size: many
length: 13
D: .
DNA: TGCGCCAGCAGCTTGGCCTTGGAAGAGACCCAGTACTTC
CDR3: CASSLALEETQYF

V: TRBV11-2
J: TRBJ2-5
size: .
length: 15
D: .
DNA: TGTGCCAGCAGCTTAGCGACAGCCCGAAGGGAGACCCAGTACTTC
CDR3: CASSLATARRETQYF

V: TRBV12-3/TRBV12-4
J: TRBJ2-5
size: few
length: 14
D: TRBD1
DNA: TGTGCCAGCAGTAGAGACAGGGACCAAGAGACCCAGTACTTC
CDR3: CASSRDRDQETQYF

V: TRBV4-1
J: TRBJ1-4
size: many
length: 16
D: .
DNA: TGCGCCAGCAGAAACCGGGGAGGCCCGGTGAGGGAAAAACTGTTTTTT
CDR3: CASRNRGGPVREKLFF

V: TRBV4-2
J: TRBJ1-1
size: many
length: 15
D: .
DNA: TGTGCCAGCAGCCAAGATAACGCAGGGGCTGGTGAAGCTTTCTTT
CDR3: CASSQDNAGAGEAFF

V: TRBV20-1
J: TRBJ1-1
size: many
length: 15
D: TRBD1
DNA: TGCAGTGCTTTACCGGGACAGGGGGCGAGGACTGAAGCTTTCTTT
CDR3: CSALPGQGARTEAFF

V: TRBV6-2/TRBV6-3
J: TRBJ2-5
size: .
length: 15
D: TRBD2
DNA: TGTGCCAGCAGTTACGCCGGGACTATACAAGAGACCCAGTACTTC
CDR3: CASSYAGTIQETQYF

V: TRBV4-1
J: TRBJ2-2
size: many
length: 16
D: TRBD2
DNA: TGCGCCAGCAGCCTCAGACTAGCGGGCATCACCGGGGAGCTGTTTTTT
CDR3: CASSLRLAGITGELFF

V: TRBV11-2
J: TRBJ2-4
size: .
length: 15
D: TRBD2
DNA: TGTGCCAGCAGCTTACAACAAGCGGGAGTCAACATTCAGTACTTC
CDR3: CASSLQQAGVNIQYF

V: TRBV29-1
J: TRBJ1-2
size: .
length: 13
D: TRBD1
DNA: TGCAGCGTTGAAAGGGCAGGGGGCTATGGCTACACCTTC
CDR3: CSVERAGGYGYTF